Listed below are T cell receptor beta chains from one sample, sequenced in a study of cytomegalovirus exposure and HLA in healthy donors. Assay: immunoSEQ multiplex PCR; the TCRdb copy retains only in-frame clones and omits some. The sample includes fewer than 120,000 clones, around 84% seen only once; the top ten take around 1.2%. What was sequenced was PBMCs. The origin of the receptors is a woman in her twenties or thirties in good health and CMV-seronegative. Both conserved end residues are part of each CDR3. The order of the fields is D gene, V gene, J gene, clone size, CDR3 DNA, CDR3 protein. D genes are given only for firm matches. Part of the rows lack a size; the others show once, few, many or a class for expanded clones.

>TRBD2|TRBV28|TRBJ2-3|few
TGTGCCACCACGAAGCGGGGTAGCACAGATACGCAGTATTTT
CATTKRGSTDTQYF
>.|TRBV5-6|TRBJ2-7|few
TGTGCCAGCAGCTTCCGGGAACTTTACTACGAGCAGTACTTC
CASSFRELYYEQYF
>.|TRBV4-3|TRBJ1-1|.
TGCGCCAGCAGCCAAGGGACCCTTCAGGGCACTGAAGCTTTCTTT
CASSQGTLQGTEAFF
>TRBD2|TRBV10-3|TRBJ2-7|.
TGTGCCATCAGTGATCGGGGGGACCCCTACGAGCAGTACTTC
CAISDRGDPYEQYF
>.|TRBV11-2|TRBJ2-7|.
TGTGCCAGCAGCTGGCCCGGGGGTTACGAGCAGTACTTC
CASSWPGGYEQYF
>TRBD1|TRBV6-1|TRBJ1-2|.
TGTGCCAGCAGTGGGGGACAGGGTAACTATGGCTACACCTTC
CASSGGQGNYGYTF
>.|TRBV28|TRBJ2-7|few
TGTGCCAGCAGTTTAGGGCGGGACCCCCGGGGCTACGAGCAGTACTTC
CASSLGRDPRGYEQYF
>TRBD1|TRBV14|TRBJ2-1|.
TGTGCCAGCAGCCATGGACAGGGTGCCTACAATGAGCAGTTCTTC
CASSHGQGAYNEQFF
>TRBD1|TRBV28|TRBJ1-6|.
TGTGCCAGCAGTCCCACAGGGGATAATTCACCCCTCCACTTT
CASSPTGDNSPLHF
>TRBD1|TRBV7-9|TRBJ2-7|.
TGTGCCAGCAGCTTAGATTTCGGGGGACAGGGGGACGAGCAGTACTTC
CASSLDFGGQGDEQYF
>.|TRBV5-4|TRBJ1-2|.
TGTGCCAGCAGCTTGTTAGGGCAGGGATCCTATGGCTACACCTTC
CASSLLGQGSYGYTF
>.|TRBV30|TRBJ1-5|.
TGTGCCTGGAGTGGAGGAGGTTTCGGATATAGCAATCAGCCCCAGCATTTT
CAWSGGGFGYSNQPQHF
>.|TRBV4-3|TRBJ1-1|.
TGCGCCAGCAGCCAAGATCTCAGGGGCCGGCTAATGAACACTGAAGCTTTCTTT
CASSQDLRGRLMNTEAFF
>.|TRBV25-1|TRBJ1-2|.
TGTGCCAGCAGTGAAGGGGGGGGTGAAGGATATGGCTACACCTTC
CASSEGGGEGYGYTF
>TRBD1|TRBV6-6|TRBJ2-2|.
TGTGCCAGCAGTTACGGGACAGGGGAGACCGGGGAGCTGTTTTTT
CASSYGTGETGELFF
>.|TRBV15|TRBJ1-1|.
TGTGCCACCAGCAGGGAATTACAGGGGAACACTGAAGCTTTCTTT
CATSRELQGNTEAFF
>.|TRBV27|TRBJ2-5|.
TGTGCCAGCAGTTTATCGCGGGACAGTCCCCAGTACTTC
CASSLSRDSPQYF
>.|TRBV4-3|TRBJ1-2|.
TGCGCCAGCAGCCAAGAGATGTGGGAGACTGGCTATGGCTACACCTTC
CASSQEMWETGYGYTF
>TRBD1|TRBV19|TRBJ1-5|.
TGTGCCAGTAGTACTGGGACAGGGGGTAATCAGCCCCAGCATTTT
CASSTGTGGNQPQHF
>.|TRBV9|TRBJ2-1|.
TGTGCCAGCAGCGCACGGGGGAACACGAACAATGAGCAGTTCTTC
CASSARGNTNNEQFF
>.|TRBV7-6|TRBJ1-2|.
TGTGCCAGCAGCCCGGGGGTGGGGAACTATGGCTACACCTTC
CASSPGVGNYGYTF
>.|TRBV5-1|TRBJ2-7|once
TGCGCCAGCAGCTTGTCCGGGAGCGAGCAGTACTTC
CASSLSGSEQYF
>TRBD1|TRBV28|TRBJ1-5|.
TGTGCCAGCAGTTTATCCTACCTCCAACCGGGACAGGGAGACCAGCCCCAGCATTTT
CASSLSYLQPGQGDQPQHF
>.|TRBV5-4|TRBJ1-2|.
TGTGCCAGCACCGTGGGGGGGGCGGAGGTTTCCGGCTACACCTTC
CASTVGGAEVSGYTF
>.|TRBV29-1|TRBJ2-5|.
TGCAGCGTTGAATCTGTACAGCAAGAGACCCAGTACTTC
CSVESVQQETQYF
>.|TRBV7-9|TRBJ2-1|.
TGTGCCAGCAGCCTCGCGGGGAGCAACAATGAGCAGTTCTTC
CASSLAGSNNEQFF
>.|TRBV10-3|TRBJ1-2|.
TGTGCCATCGCTGCGGAAAACTATGGCTACACCTTC
CAIAAENYGYTF
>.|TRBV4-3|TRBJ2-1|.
TGCGCCAGCAGCCAAGATCCGGAGACTAGCTACAATGAGCAGTTCTTC
CASSQDPETSYNEQFF
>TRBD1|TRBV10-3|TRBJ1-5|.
TGTGCCATCAGCGGGGACAGGGGGCGCCCGGATCAGCCCCAGCATTTT
CAISGDRGRPDQPQHF
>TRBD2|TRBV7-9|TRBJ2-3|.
TGTGCCAGCAGCTTAGGTCGCTCGAGCGGGGGTACAGATACGCAGTATTTT
CASSLGRSSGGTDTQYF
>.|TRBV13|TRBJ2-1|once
TGTGCCAGCAGACCCGACAGGAGCTCCTACAATGAGCAGTTCTTC
CASRPDRSSYNEQFF
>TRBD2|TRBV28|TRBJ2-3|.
TGTGCCAGCAGTATAACCACTAGCGGGAGGGCCTGGCTCACAGATACGCAGTATTTT
CASSITTSGRAWLTDTQYF
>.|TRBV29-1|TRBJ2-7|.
TGCAGCGTTGTCGGCGGCTACGAGCAGTACTTC
CSVVGGYEQYF
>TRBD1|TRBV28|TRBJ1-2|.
TGTGCCAGCAGTTCTCCGGGACAGGGTATCCATGGCTACACCTTC
CASSSPGQGIHGYTF
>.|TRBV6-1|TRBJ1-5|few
TGTGCCAGCAGTTCCGACATCCAGCCCCAGCATTTT
CASSSDIQPQHF
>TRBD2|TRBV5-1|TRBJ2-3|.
TGCGCCAGCAGCTTAGCGGGGATGTTTGATACGCAGTATTTT
CASSLAGMFDTQYF
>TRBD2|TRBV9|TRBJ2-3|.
TGTGCCAGCAGCGTAGGGGGCGGGGGGACTAAAACTAGCACAGATACGCAGTATTTT
CASSVGGGGTKTSTDTQYF
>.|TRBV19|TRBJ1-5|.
TGTGCCAGTAGTATGACAGTTCTCCAGCCCCAGCATTTT
CASSMTVLQPQHF
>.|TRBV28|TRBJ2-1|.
TGTGCCAGCATATCCGGGAGCTCCTACAATGAGCAGTTCTTC
CASISGSSYNEQFF